These 10 T cell receptor beta chains share one sample of origin, sequenced in a study of shared clonotypes between healthy human individuals. Profiled with immunoSEQ multiplex PCR; TCRdb holds only in-frame clones, not every one. The table lists about 1 million clones, roughly 70% of them singletons. Sample: memory CD4+ T cells sorted from blood. Subset meaning: CD45RA-negative fraction. These receptors originate from a young man in good health.

This chain joins TRBV2 and TRBJ2-1, with TRBD1 matching 7 bases. The trim removed 6 bases at V and 1 base at J, leaving 9 bases unmatched. Germline CDR1 is SNHLY and CDR2 is FYNNEI. The CDR3 length is 16 residues. Here the CDR3 DNA reads TGTGCCAGCAGGGACAGAGGGGGCAGATCCTACAATGAGCAGTTCTTC. Translating it yields CASRDRGGRSYNEQFF.

About this clone itself: At the DNA level, this CDR3 is encoded by other sequences in the same sample as well. The gene calls are TRBV19 and TRBJ2-7; D gene unclear. The V end was cut by 5 bases, the J end by 0 bases, with 11 bases between. The CDR3 is made up of 14 amino acids. In germline, CDR1 is LNHDA, CDR2 SQIVND (reference sequence). The CDR3 sequence: CASSAGRSSYEQYF. Written as DNA, the CDR3 is TGTGCCAGTAGTGCAGGCAGGAGCTCCTACGAGCAGTACTTC.

CDR3 in amino acids: CASSLENRESHEQYF. In DNA form, the CDR3 reads TGTGCCAGCAGCTTAGAGAACAGGGAAAGCCACGAGCAGTACTTC. The chain employs TRBV7-2 and TRBJ2-7, with a tentative D call TRBD1 (6 bases). Trimming removed 1 base from V and 5 bases from J, with 15 bases in between. This CDR3 has 15 residues. Per germline, CDR1 SGHTA and CDR2 FQGNSA.

The chain joins TRBV5-6 to TRBJ1-1, with D possibly matching TRBD1 (5 bases). Germline-derived CDR1 and CDR2 are SGHDT and YYEEEE. This CDR3 has 14 residues. Trimming shortened V by 4 bases and J by 3 bases, and 13 bases separated the two germline ends. DNA of the CDR3: TGTGCCAGCAGCGTGAAGGGGTTTTACACTGAAGCTTTCTTT. Encoded protein: CASSVKGFYTEAFF.

Comment on this clone: The same CDR3 is also encoded by other DNA sequences in this sample. The V call is TRBV5-1, the J call TRBJ2-3, with D possibly being TRBD2 (6 bases). This CDR3 has 14 amino acids. V was pared by 1 base and J by 4 bases, with 10 bases between. Per germline, CDR1 SGHRS and CDR2 YFSETQ. CDR3 in DNA: TGCGCCAGCAGCTTGTCCGGGGGATCAGATACGCAGTATTTT. Its translation: CASSLSGGSDTQYF.

The chain employs TRBV6-5 and TRBJ1-1; weak D call: TRBD1 (5 bases). The germline CDR1 and CDR2 sequences are MNHEY and SVGAGI. Trimming removed 6 bases at V and 5 bases at J, with 13 bases between. This CDR3 has 13 residues. The CDR3 bases are TGTGCCAGCAGCCGGATGGGGGAGACTGAAGCTTTCTTT. Protein: CASSRMGETEAFF.

The rearrangement links TRBV7-6 to TRBJ1-1, with unresolved D. The V end lost 5 bases, the J end lost 3 bases, and 13 bases lay between the germline ends. Per the germline V gene, CDR1 is SGHVS and CDR2 is FNYEAQ. The CDR3 is 14 residues long. For the CDR3, the DNA is TGTGCCAGCAGCCCTCCGGGCAGTCACACTGAAGCTTTCTTT. The encoded protein is CASSPPGSHTEAFF. The full variable domain, rest sourced from reference TRBV7-6 and TRBJ1-1, is GAGVSQSPRYKVTKRGQDVALRCDPISGHVSLYWYRQALGQGPEFLTYFNYEAQQDKSGLPNDRFSAERPEGSISTLTIQRTEQRDSAMYRCASSPPGSHTEAFFGQGTRLTVV.

The CDR3, as DNA: TGTGCCAGCAGCCTCCCCGGGGACGGAACCTACGAGCAGTACTTC. As protein: CASSLPGDGTYEQYF. The rearrangement uses TRBV7-8 and TRBJ2-7; TRBD1 or TRBD2 may be the D gene (5 bases each). CDR3 length equals 15 residues. V lost 5 bases and J lost 2, with 16 bases in between. Germline CDR1 SGHVS, CDR2 FQNEAQ.

This clone has only a few counts. This rearrangement joins TRBV29-1 to TRBJ1-1; D unresolved. Germline V gene lookup returns CDR1 SQVTM and CDR2 ANQGSEA. Trimming removed 7 bases at V and 0 bases at J, with 9 bases between. This CDR3 region has 12 residues. CDR3 residues: CSAGGMNTEAFF. CDR3 nucleotides: TGCAGCGCGGGAGGGATGAACACTGAAGCTTTCTTT.

The rearrangement links TRBV5-4 to TRBJ2-1; TRBD2 aligns across 10 bases. This CDR3 is 16 amino acids long. Germline lookup yields CDR1 SGHNT and CDR2 YYREEE (reference sequence). With V trimmed by 2 bases and J by 5 bases, 7 bases remained unmatched. As DNA, the CDR3 is TGTGCCAGCAGCTTACTTAGCGGGGGGCCACACAATGAGCAGTTCTTC. This codes for CASSLLSGGPHNEQFF. Drawing the rest from reference TRBV5-4 and TRBJ2-1, the complete variable domain is ETGVTQSPTHLIKTRGQQVTLRCSSQSGHNTVSWYQQALGQGPQFIFQYYREEENGRGNFPPRFSGLQFPNYSSELNVNALELDDSALYLCASSLLSGGPHNEQFFGPGTRLTVL.